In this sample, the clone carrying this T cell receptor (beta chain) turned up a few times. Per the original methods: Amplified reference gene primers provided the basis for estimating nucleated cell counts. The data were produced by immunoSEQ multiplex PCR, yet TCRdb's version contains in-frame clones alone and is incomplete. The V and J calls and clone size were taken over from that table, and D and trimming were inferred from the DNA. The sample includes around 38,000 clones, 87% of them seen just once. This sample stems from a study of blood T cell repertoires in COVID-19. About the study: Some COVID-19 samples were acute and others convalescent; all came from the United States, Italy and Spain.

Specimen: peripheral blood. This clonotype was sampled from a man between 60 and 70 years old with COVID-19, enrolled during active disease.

The chain's CDR3 is CASSQGQGFRDTQYF. In DNA, the CDR3 is TGTGCCAGCAGCCAGGGACAGGGGTTTAGAGATACGCAGTATTTT. The V and J genes are TRBV4-2 and TRBJ2-3, with TRBD1 matching 10 bases. Germline trimming cut 3 bases from V and 5 bases from J; bases unmatched to any gene: 5. The CDR3 length is 15 residues. Germline assignment: CDR1 LGHNA and CDR2 YNFKEQ.